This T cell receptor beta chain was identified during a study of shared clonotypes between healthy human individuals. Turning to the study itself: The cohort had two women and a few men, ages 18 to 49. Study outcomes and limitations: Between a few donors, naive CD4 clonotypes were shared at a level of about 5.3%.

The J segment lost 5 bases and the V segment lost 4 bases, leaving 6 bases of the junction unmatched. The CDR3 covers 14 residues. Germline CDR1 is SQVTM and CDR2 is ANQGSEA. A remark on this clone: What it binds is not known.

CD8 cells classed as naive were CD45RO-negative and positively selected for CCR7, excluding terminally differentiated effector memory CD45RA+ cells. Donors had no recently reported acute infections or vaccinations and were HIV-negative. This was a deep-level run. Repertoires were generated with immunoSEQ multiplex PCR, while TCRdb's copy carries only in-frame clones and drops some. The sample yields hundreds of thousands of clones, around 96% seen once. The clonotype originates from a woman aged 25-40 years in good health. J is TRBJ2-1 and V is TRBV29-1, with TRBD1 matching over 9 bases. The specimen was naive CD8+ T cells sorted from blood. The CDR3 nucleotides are TGCAGCGTTGTCGTGGGACAGGGACACAATGAGCAGTTCTTC. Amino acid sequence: CSVVVGQGHNEQFF.